Many counts were recorded for the clone carrying this T cell receptor beta chain. Antigen specificity is unknown. These data originate in a study of Graves' ophthalmopathy and Graves' hyperthyroidism. Patients newly diagnosed with hyperthyroidism, under 2 months' duration, were aged 18 to 65, the study reports. Certain patients were not enrolled. These were patients with other autoimmune diseases, uncontrolled infections, pregnancy or lactation. Amplifying from RNA transcripts, the study obtained TCR beta CDR3 regions. The workflow started with a first-round RT-PCR run with HTBI primers and then moved on to a second-round multiplex PCR. TCRdb re-derived calls from the multiplex PCR reads in MiXCR, one entry per CDR3 protein. The sample records about 1.2 million distinct CDR3 sequences, about 40% being singletons. The CDR3 runs 12 residues. The V end lost 1 base, the J end lost 8 bases, and 6 bases lay between the germline ends. Germline lookup yields CDR1 SGHAT and CDR2 FQNNGV.

Points from the study as a whole: Blood also harbored most expanded thyroid clonotypes above 0.001 frequency. Distinction of ophthalmopathy from stable hyperthyroidism by a 13-signature model reached 85% to 90% sensitivity and 65% to 83% specificity.

J is TRBJ1-3 and V is TRBV11-2; tentative D call: TRBD1 (6 bases). The TCR comes from an adult man with Graves' hyperthyroidism. The specimen sequenced was peripheral blood or thyroid tissue (not recorded which). CDR3 region: CASSLAGDTIYF. CDR3 nucleotides: TGTGCCAGCAGCTTAGCAGGGGACACCATATATTTT.